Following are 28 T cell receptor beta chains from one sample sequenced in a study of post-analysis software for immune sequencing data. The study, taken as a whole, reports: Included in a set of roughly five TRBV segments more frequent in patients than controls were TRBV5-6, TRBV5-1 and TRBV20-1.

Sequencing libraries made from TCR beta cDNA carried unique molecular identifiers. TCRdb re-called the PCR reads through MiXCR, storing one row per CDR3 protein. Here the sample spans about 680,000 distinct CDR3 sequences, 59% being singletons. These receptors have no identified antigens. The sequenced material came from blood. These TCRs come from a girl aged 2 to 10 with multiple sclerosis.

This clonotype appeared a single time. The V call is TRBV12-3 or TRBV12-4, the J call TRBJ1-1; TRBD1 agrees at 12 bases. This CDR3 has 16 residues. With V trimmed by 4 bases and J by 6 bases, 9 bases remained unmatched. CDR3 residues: CASSSDPRDRGPEAFF. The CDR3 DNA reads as TGTGCCAGCAGTTCCGACCCGCGGGACAGGGGGCCTGAAGCTTTCTTT.

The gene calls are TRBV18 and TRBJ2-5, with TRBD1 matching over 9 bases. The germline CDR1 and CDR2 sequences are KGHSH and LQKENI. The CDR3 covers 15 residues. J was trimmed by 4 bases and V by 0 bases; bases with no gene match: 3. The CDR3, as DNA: TGTGCCAGCTCACCACCACTGACAGGGGGAGAGACCCAGTACTTC. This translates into CASSPPLTGGETQYF.

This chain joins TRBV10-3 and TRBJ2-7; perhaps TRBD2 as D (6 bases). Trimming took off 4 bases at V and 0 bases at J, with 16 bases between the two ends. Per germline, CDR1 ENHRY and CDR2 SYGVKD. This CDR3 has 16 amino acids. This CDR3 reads CAISVRERGSSYEQYF. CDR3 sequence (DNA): TGTGCCATCAGTGTTCGGGAGCGAGGTAGCTCCTACGAGCAGTACTTC.

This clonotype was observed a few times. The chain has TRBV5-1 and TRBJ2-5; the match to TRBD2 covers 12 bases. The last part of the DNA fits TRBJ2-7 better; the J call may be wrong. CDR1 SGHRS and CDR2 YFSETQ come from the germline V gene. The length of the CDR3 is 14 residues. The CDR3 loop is CASESGLAGNEQYF. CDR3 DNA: TGCGCCAGCGAGTCGGGACTAGCGGGCAACGAGCAGTACTTC.

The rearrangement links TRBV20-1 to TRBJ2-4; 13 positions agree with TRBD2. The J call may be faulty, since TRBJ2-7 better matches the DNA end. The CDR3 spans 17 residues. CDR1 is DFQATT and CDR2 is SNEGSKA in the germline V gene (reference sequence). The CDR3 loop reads CSARVRVGLAGAYEQYF. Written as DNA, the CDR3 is TGCAGTGCTAGAGTCCGGGTCGGACTAGCGGGAGCCTACGAGCAGTACTTC.

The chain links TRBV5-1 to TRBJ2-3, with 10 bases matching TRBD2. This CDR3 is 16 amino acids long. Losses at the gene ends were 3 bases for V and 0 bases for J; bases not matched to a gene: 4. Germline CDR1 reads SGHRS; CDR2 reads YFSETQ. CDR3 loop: CASSWSGGGSTDTQYF. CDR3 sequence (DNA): TGCGCCAGCAGCTGGAGCGGGGGGGGTAGCACAGATACGCAGTATTTT.

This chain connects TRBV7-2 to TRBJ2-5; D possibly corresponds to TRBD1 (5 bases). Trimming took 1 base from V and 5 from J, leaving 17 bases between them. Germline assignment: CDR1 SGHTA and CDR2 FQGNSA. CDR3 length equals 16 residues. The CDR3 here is CASSLGGAGSGETQYF. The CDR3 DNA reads TGTGCCAGCAGCTTAGGAGGCGCAGGGTCTGGGGAGACCCAGTACTTC.

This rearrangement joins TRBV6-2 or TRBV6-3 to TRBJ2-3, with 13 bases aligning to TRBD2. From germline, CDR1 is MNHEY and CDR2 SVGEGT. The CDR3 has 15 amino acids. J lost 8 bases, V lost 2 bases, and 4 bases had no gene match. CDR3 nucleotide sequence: TGTGCCAGCAGTTACCTGGGACTAGCGGGGAGTACGCAGTATTTT. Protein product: CASSYLGLAGSTQYF.

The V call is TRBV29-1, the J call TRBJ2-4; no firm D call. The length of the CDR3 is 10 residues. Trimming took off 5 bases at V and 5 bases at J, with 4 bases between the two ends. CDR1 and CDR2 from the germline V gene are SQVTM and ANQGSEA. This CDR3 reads CSVRENIQYF. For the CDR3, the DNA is TGCAGCGTTAGGGAAAACATTCAGTACTTC. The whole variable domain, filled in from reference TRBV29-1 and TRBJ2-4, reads SAVISQKPSRDICQRGTSLTIQCQVDSQVTMMFWYRQQPGQSLTLIATANQGSEATYESGFVIDKFPISRPNLTFSTLTVSNMSPEDSSIYLCSVRENIQYFGAGTRLSVL.

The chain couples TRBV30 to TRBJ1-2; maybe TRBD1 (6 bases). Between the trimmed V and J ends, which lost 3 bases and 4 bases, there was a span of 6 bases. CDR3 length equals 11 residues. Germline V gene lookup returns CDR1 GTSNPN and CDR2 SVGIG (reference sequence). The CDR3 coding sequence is TGTGCCTGGAGGGACAGCTATGGCTACACCTTC. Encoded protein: CAWRDSYGYTF.

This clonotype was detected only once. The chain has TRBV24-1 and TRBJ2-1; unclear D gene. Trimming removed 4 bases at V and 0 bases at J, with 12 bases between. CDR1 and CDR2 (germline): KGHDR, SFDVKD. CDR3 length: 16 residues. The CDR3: CATSEATASSYNEQFF. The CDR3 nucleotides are TGTGCCACCAGTGAAGCCACAGCGAGCTCCTACAATGAGCAGTTCTTC.

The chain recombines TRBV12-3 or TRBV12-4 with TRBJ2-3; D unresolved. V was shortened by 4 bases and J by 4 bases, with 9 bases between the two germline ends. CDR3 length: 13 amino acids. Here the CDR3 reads CASSSENPDTQYF. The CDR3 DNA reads TGTGCCAGCAGTTCCGAGAATCCAGATACGCAGTATTTT.

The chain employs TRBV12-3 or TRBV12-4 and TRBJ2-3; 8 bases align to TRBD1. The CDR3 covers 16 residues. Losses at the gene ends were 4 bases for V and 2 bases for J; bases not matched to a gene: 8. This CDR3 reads CASSSQQGVVTDTQYF. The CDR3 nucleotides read TGTGCCAGCAGTTCCCAACAGGGGGTTGTCACAGATACGCAGTATTTT.

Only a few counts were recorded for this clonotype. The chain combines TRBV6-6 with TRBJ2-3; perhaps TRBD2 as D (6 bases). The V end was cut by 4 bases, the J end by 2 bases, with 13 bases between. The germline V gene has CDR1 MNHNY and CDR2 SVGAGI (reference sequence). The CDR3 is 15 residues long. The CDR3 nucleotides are TGTGCCAGCAGTTTACGGGAGTTCCCCACAGATACGCAGTATTTT. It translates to CASSLREFPTDTQYF.

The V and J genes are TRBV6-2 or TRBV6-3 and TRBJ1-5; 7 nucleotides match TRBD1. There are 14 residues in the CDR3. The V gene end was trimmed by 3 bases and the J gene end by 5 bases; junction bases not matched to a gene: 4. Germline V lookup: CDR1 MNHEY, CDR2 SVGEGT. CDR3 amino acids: CASSYDRDDQPQHF. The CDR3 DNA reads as TGTGCCAGCAGTTATGACAGGGATGATCAGCCCCAGCATTTT.

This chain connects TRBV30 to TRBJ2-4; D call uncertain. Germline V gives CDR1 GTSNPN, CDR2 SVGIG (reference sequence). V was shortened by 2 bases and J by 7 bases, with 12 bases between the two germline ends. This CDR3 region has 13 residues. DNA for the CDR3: TGTGCCTGGAGTCCTTACCACATGAACATTCAGTACTTC. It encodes CAWSPYHMNIQYF.

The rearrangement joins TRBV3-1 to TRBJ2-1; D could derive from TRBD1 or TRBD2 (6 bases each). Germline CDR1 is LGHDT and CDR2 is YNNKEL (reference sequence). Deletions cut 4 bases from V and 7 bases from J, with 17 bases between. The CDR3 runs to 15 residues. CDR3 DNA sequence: TGTGCCAGCAGCCTAGAGGGGGGTGAGTTGAATGAGCAGTTCTTC. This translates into CASSLEGGELNEQFF.

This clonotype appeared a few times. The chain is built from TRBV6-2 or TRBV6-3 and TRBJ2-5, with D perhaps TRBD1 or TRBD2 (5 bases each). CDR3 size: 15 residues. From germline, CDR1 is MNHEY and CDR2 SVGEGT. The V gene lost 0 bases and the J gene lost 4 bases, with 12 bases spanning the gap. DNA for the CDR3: TGTGCCAGCAGTTACTCGACAGACTATGCAGAGACCCAGTACTTC. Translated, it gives CASSYSTDYAETQYF.

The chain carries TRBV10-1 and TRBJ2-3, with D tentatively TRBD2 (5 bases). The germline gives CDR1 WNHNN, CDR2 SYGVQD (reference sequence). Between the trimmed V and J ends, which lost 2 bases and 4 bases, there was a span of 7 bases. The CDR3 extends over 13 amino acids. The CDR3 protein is CASSEIGADTQYF. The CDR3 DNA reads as TGCGCCAGCAGTGAGATCGGGGCAGATACGCAGTATTTT.

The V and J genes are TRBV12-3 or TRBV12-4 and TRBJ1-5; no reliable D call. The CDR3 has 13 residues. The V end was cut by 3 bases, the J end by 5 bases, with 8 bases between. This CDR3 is CASSFTDYQPQHF. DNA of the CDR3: TGTGCCAGCAGTTTTACCGATTATCAGCCCCAGCATTTT.

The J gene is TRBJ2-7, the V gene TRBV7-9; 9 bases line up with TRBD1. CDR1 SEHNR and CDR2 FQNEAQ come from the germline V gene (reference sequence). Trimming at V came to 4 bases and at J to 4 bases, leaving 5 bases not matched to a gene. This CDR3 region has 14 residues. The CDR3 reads CASSSQGQGYEQYF. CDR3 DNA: TGTGCCAGCAGCTCGCAGGGACAGGGATACGAGCAGTACTTC. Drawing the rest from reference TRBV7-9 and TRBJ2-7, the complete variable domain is DTGVSQNPRHKITKRGQNVTFRCDPISEHNRLYWYRQTLGQGPEFLTYFQNEAQLEKSRLLSDRFSAERPKGSFSTLEIQRTEQGDSAMYLCASSSQGQGYEQYFGPGTRLTVT.

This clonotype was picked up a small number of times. In DNA form, the CDR3 reads TGTGCCAGCAGTTTAAGGGGCCCTTCCTACGAGCAGTACTTC. Its translation is CASSLRGPSYEQYF. This rearrangement joins TRBV27 to TRBJ2-7; possible D gene TRBD1, 5 bases. Trimming removed 2 bases from V and 1 base from J, with 9 bases in between. In germline, CDR1 is MNHEY, CDR2 SMNVEV (reference sequence). The CDR3 is 14 amino acids.

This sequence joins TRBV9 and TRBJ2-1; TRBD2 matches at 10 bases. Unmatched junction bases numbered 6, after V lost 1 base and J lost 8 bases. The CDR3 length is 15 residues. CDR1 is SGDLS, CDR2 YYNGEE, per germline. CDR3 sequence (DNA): TGTGCCAGCAGCGTACTAGCGGGAGTTAGGGATGAGCAGTTCTTC. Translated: CASSVLAGVRDEQFF.

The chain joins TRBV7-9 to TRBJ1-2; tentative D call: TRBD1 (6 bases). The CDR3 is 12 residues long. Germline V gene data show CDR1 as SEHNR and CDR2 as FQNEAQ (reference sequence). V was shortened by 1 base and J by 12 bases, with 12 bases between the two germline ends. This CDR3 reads CASSLDNGGHTF. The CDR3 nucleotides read TGTGCCAGCAGCTTAGATAACGGGGGGCACACCTTC.

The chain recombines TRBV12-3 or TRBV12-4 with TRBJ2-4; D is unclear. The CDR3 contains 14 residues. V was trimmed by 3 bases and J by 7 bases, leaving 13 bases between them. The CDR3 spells CASSFLGLGNIQYF. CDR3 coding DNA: TGTGCCAGCAGTTTTCTGGGCCTGGGGAACATTCAGTACTTC.

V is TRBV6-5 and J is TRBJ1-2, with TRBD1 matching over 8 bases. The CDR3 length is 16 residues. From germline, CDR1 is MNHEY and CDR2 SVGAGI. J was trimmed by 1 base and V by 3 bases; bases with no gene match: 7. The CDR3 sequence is CASSYALGQGNYGYTF. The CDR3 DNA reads TGTGCCAGCAGTTATGCCCTCGGACAGGGTAACTATGGCTACACCTTC.

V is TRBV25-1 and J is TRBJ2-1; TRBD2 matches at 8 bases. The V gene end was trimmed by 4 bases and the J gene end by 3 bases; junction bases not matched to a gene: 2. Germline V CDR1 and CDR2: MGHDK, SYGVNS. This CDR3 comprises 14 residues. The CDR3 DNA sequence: TGTGCCAGCAGTGCCGGGGGGGTCTACAATGAGCAGTTCTTC. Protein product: CASSAGGVYNEQFF.

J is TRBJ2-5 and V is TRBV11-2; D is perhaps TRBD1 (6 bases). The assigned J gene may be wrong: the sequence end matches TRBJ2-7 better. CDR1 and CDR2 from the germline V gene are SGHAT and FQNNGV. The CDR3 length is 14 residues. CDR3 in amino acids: CASTLTGLTYEQYF. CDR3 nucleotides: TGTGCCAGCACCTTGACAGGCCTTACCTACGAGCAGTACTTC.